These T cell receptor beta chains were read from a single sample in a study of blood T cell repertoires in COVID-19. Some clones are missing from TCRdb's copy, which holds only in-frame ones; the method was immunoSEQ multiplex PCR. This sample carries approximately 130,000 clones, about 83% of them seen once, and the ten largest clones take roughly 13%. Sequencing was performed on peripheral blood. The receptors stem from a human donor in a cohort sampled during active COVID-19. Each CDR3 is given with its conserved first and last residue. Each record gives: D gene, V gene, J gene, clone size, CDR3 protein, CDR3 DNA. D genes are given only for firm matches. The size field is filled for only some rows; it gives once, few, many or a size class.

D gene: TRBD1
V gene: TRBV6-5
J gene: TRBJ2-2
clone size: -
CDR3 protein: CASSRDRGLGELFF
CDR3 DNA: TGTGCCAGCAGTCGCGACAGGGGGCTCGGGGAGCTGTTTTTT

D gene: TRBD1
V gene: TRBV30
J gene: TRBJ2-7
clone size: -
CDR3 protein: CAWKGTGGYEQYF
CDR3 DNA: TGTGCCTGGAAAGGGACAGGGGGATACGAGCAGTACTTC

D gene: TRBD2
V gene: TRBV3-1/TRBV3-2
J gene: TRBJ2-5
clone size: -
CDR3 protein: CASSQDPSGGETQYF
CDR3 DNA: TGTGCCAGCAGCCAAGACCCTAGCGGGGGTGAGACCCAGTACTTC

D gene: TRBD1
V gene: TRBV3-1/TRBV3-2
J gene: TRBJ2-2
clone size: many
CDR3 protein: CASSSGQGNTGELFF
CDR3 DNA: TGTGCCAGCAGTTCCGGACAGGGGAACACCGGGGAGCTGTTTTTT

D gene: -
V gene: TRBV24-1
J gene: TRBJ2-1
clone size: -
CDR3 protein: CATFPGDEQFF
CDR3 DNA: TGTGCCACCTTTCCGGGGGATGAGCAGTTCTTC

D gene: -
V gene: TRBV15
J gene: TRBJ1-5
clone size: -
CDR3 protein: CATSRLGGNQPQHF
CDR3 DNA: TGTGCCACCAGCAGGTTGGGAGGGAATCAGCCCCAGCATTTT

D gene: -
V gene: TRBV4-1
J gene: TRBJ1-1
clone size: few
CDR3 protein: CASSPLGGAGTEAFF
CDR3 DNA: TGCGCCAGCAGCCCGCTGGGGGGGGCGGGCACTGAAGCTTTCTTT

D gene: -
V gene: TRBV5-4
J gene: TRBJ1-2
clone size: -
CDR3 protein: CASSSRGYGYTF
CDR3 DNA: TGTGCCAGCAGCTCCAGGGGCTATGGCTACACCTTC

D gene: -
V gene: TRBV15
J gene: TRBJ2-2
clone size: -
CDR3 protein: CATSRDEEGKGVF
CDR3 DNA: TGTGCCACCAGCAGAGATGAGGAGGGCAAAGGGGTTTTT

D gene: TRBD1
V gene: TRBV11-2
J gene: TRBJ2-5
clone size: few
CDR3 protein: CASSSDRGQETQYF
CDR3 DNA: TGTGCCAGCAGCTCTGACAGGGGGCAAGAGACCCAGTACTTC

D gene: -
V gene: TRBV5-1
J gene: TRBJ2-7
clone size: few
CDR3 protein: CASSFSPSRANEQYF
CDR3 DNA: TGCGCCAGCAGCTTTAGTCCGAGCCGAGCAAACGAGCAGTACTTC

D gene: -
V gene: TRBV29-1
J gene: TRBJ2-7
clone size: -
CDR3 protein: CSVDTGSYEQYF
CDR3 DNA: TGCAGCGTAGATACAGGGTCCTACGAGCAGTACTTC

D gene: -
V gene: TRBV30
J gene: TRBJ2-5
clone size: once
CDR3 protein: CAWSRRRETQYF
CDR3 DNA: TGTGCCTGGAGTAGGAGGCGGGAGACCCAGTACTTC

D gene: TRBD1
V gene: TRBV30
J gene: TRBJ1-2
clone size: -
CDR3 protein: CAWSFGQAAGYTF
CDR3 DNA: TGTGCCTGGAGTTTCGGACAGGCCGCTGGCTACACCTTC

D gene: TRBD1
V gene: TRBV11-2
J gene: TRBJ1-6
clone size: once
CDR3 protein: CASSEIQGAVNSPLHF
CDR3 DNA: TGTGCCAGCAGCGAGATACAGGGGGCGGTTAATTCACCCCTCCACTTT

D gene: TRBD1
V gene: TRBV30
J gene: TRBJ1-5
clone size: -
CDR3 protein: CAWSVHGTGGTNQPQHF
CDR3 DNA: TGTGCCTGGAGTGTACACGGGACAGGGGGGACCAATCAGCCCCAGCATTTT

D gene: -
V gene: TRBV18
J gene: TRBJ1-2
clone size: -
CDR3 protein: CASSPNGVVNYGYTF
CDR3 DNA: TGTGCCAGCTCACCCAACGGGGTGGTTAACTATGGCTACACCTTC

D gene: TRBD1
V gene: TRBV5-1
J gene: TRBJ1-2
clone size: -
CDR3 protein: CASSPIEGAGGYTF
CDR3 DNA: TGCGCCAGCAGCCCCATAGAGGGGGCGGGAGGCTACACCTTC

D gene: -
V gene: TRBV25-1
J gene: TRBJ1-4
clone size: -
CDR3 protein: CASSEWSGNEKLFF
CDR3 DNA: TGTGCCAGCAGTGAATGGAGTGGGAATGAAAAACTGTTTTTT

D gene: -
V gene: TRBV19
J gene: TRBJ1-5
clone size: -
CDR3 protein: CASRGRSHQPQHF
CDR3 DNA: TGTGCCAGTAGAGGAAGGAGCCATCAGCCCCAGCATTTT

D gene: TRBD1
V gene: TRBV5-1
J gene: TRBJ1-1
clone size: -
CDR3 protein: CASSRGDRFDTEAFF
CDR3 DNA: TGCGCCAGCAGCAGGGGGGACAGGTTCGACACTGAAGCTTTCTTT